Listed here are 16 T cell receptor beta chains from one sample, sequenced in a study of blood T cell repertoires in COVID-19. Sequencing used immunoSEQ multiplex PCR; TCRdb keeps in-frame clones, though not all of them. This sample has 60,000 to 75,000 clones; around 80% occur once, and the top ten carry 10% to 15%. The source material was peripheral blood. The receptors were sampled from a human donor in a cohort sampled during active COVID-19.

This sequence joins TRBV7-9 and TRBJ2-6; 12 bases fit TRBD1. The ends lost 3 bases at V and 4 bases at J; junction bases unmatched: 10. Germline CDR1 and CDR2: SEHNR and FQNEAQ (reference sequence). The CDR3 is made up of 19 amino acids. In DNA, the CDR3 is TGTGCCAGCAGCTTCACACCGGGACAGGGGGCGCAAGGGGCCAACGTCCTGACTTTC. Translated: CASSFTPGQGAQGANVLTF.

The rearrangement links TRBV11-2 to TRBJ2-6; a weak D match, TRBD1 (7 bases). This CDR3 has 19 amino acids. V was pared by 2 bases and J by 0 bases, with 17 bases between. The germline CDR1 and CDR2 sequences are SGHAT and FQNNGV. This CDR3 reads CASSLSAGQRYSGANVLTF. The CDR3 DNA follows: TGTGCCAGCAGCTTAAGCGCGGGACAGCGCTACTCTGGGGCCAACGTCCTGACTTTC.

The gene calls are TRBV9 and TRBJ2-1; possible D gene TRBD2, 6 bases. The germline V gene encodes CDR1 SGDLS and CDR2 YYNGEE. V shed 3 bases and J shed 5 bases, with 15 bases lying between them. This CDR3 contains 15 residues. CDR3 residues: CASSALRGRDNEQFF. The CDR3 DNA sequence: TGTGCCAGCAGCGCCCTCCGGGGGAGAGACAATGAGCAGTTCTTC.

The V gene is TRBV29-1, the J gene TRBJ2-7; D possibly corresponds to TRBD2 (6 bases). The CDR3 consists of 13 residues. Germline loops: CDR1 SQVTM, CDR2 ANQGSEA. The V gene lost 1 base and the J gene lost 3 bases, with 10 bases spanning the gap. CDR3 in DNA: TGCAGCGTTGAAGGTCTCGGGGGCTACGAGCAGTACTTC. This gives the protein CSVEGLGGYEQYF.

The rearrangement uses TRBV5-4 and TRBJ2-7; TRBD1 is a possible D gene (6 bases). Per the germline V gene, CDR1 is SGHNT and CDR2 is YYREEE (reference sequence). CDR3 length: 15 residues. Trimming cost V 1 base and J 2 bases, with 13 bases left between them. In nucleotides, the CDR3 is TGTGCCAGCAGCTTGTGGCAGGGGCCTCCCTACGAGCAGTACTTC. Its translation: CASSLWQGPPYEQYF.

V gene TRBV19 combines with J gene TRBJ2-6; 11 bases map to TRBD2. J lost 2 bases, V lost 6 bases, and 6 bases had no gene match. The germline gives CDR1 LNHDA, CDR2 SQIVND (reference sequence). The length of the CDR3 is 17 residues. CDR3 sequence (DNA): TGTGCCAGTAGAGGGACTAGCGGAATGACTGGGGCCAACGTCCTGACTTTC. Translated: CASRGTSGMTGANVLTF. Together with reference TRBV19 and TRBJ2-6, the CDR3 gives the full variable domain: DGGITQSPKYLFRKEGQNVTLSCEQNLNHDAMYWYRQDPGQGLRLIYYSQIVNDFQKGDIAEGYSVSREKKESFPLTVTSAQKNPTAFYLCASRGTSGMTGANVLTFGAGSRLTVL.

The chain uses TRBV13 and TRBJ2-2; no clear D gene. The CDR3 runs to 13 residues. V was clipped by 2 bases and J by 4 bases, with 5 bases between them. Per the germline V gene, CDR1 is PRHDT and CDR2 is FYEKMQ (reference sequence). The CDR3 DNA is TGTGCCAGCAGCTTATATGTCACCGGGGAGCTGTTTTTT. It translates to CASSLYVTGELFF.

CDR3: CASSPGDTQYF. CDR3 sequence (DNA): TGTGCCAGTAGTCCCGGGGATACGCAGTATTTT. The chain is built from TRBV19 and TRBJ2-3; D ambiguous. The CDR3 sequence is 11 residues long. From germline, CDR1 is LNHDA and CDR2 SQIVND (reference sequence). V was shortened by 5 bases and J by 6 bases, with 6 bases between the two germline ends.

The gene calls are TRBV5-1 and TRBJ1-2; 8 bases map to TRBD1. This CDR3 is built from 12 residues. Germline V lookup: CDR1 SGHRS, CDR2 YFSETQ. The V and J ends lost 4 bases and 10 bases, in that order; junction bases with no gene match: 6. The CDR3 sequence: CASSLDRGPYTF. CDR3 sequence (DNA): TGCGCCAGCAGCCTTGACAGGGGTCCCTACACCTTC.

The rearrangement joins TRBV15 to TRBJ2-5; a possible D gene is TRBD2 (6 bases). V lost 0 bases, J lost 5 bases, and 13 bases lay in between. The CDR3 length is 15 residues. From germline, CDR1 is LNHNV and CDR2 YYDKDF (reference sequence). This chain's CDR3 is CATSREGGAGETQYF. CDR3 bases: TGTGCCACCAGCAGAGAAGGAGGGGCCGGGGAGACCCAGTACTTC.

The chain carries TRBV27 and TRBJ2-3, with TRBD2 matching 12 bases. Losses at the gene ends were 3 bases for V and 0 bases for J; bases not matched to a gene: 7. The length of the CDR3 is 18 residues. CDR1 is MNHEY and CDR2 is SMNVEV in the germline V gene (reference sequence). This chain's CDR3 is CASSFRTGTSGSTDTQYF. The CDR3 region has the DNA TGTGCCAGCAGTTTTCGAACCGGGACTAGCGGGAGCACAGATACGCAGTATTTT.

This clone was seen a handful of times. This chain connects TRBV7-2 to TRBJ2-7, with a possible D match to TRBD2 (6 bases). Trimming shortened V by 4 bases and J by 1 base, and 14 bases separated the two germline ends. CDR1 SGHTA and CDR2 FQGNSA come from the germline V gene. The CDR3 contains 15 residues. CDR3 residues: CASSSPGLKSYEQYF. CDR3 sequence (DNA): TGTGCCAGCAGCTCCCCCGGACTAAAATCCTACGAGCAGTACTTC.

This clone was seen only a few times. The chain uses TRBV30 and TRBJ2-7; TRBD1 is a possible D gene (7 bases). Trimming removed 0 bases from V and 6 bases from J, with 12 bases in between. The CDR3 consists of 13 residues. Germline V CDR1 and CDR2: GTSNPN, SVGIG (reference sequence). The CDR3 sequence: CAWSVAEGAEQYF. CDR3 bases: TGTGCCTGGAGTGTAGCGGAGGGGGCCGAGCAGTACTTC.

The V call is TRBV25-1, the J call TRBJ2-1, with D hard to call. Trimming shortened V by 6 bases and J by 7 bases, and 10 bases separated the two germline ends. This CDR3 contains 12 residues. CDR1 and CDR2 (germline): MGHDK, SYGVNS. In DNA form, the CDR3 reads TGTGCCAGCAGGGCCCCACAGAATGAGCAGTTCTTC. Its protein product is CASRAPQNEQFF. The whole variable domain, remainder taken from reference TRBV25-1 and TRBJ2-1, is EADIYQTPRYLVIGTGKKITLECSQTMGHDKMYWYQQDPGMELHLIHYSYGVNSTEKGDLSSESTVSRIRTEHFPLTLESARPSHTSQYLCASRAPQNEQFFGPGTRLTVL.

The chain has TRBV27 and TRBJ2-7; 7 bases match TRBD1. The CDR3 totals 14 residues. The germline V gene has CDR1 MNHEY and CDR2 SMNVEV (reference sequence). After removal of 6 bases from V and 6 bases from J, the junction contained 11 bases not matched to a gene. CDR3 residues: CASRKDRVLAEQYF. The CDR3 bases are TGTGCCAGCAGGAAAGACAGGGTGCTTGCCGAGCAGTACTTC.

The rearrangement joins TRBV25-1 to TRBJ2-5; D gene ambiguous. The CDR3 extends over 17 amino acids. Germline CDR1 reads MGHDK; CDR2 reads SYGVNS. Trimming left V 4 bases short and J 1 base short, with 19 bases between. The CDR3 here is CASSGVDSFLGQETQYF. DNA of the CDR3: TGTGCCAGCAGTGGGGTTGACTCCTTTTTGGGCCAAGAGACCCAGTACTTC.